These T cell receptor beta chains were read from a single sample in a study of blood T cell repertoires in COVID-19. TCRdb's table, derived via immunoSEQ multiplex PCR, lists solely in-frame clones and lacks some. The sample yields around 180,000 clones, just under 80% seen once. Sequencing was performed on peripheral blood. These receptors originate from a man aged 70 or older with active or convalescent COVID-19. Each CDR3 is given with its conserved first and last residue. A D gene is named only where the DNA matches it firmly. Part of the rows lack a size; the others show once, few, many or a class for expanded clones.

v_call	j_call	clone_size	d_call	cdr3_aa	cdr3_nt
TRBV6-5	TRBJ1-5	-	-	CASAGYRNQPQHF	TGTGCCAGCGCAGGATATCGCAATCAGCCCCAGCATTTT
TRBV30	TRBJ2-7	-	-	CAWSHSSYEQYF	TGTGCCTGGAGTCACAGTTCCTACGAGCAGTACTTC
TRBV6-2/TRBV6-3	TRBJ2-1	once	-	CASSNGLYNEQFF	TGTGCCAGCAGTAATGGACTGTACAATGAGCAGTTCTTC
TRBV20-1	TRBJ2-3	-	TRBD2	CSASYLAGDNTQYF	TGCAGTGCTAGTTACCTAGCGGGAGATAATACGCAGTATTTT
TRBV30	TRBJ2-1	-	TRBD2	CAWNEQRGTNEQFF	TGTGCCTGGAACGAACAGCGGGGGACTAATGAGCAGTTCTTC
TRBV10-3	TRBJ1-2	-	TRBD1	CATRGGQGWHGYTF	TGTGCCACTAGAGGCGGACAGGGTTGGCATGGCTACACCTTC
TRBV7-2	TRBJ2-2	-	TRBD2	CASSLVASGDTGELFF	TGTGCCAGCAGCTTAGTGGCTAGCGGTGACACCGGGGAGCTGTTTTTT
TRBV19	TRBJ1-6	-	-	CASSFRGRGSPLHF	TGTGCCAGTAGCTTCCGGGGCAGGGGTTCACCCCTCCACTTT
TRBV6-2/TRBV6-3	TRBJ2-5	-	TRBD1	CASSYGGQGETQYF	TGTGCCAGCAGTTATGGAGGACAGGGAGAGACCCAGTACTTC
TRBV6-2/TRBV6-3	TRBJ2-1	-	TRBD1	CASSGQAPVNEQFF	TGTGCCAGCAGTGGACAGGCCCCGGTGAATGAGCAGTTCTTC
TRBV18	TRBJ2-6	once	-	CASSPGAPRSGANVLTF	TGTGCCAGCTCACCAGGGGCCCCTCGCTCTGGGGCCAACGTCCTGACTTTC
TRBV6-5	TRBJ2-3	once	TRBD2	CASMSSGVSDTQYF	TGTGCCAGCATGTCTAGCGGGGTTTCAGATACGCAGTATTTT
TRBV6-5	TRBJ1-2	-	-	CASSSTPGDYGYTF	TGTGCCAGCAGTTCAACCCCCGGGGACTATGGCTACACCTTC
TRBV7-2	TRBJ2-7	-	-	CASSPTFGQNYEQYF	TGTGCCAGCAGCCCAACATTTGGGCAGAACTACGAGCAGTACTTC
TRBV7-9	TRBJ1-1	-	-	CASSRRASNTEAFF	TGTGCCAGCAGCCGGCGGGCCTCGAACACTGAAGCTTTCTTT
TRBV12-5	TRBJ2-7	-	TRBD1	CASGLTRDSLVHEQYF	TGTGCTAGTGGTTTGACCCGGGACAGCCTTGTCCACGAGCAGTACTTC
TRBV19	TRBJ2-1	-	-	CASSGGPDRFNEQFF	TGTGCCAGTAGCGGGGGGCCGGATCGGTTCAATGAGCAGTTCTTC
TRBV5-6	TRBJ1-2	few	-	CASSFGPSDGYTF	TGTGCCAGCAGCTTTGGGCCTAGCGATGGCTACACCTTC
TRBV14	TRBJ2-7	-	-	CASSQASGGFYEQYF	TGTGCCAGCAGCCAAGCATCTGGGGGCTTCTACGAGCAGTACTTC
TRBV10-3	TRBJ1-1	-	TRBD1	CAIRGGRGRTEAFF	TGTGCCATCAGGGGGGGCAGGGGGCGCACTGAAGCTTTCTTT
TRBV5-4	TRBJ1-2	many	TRBD1	CASSFEQGYGYTF	TGTGCCAGCAGCTTCGAACAGGGGTATGGCTACACCTTC
TRBV18	TRBJ2-1	-	-	CASSPGQDPYNEQFF	TGTGCCAGCTCACCAGGGCAGGATCCCTACAATGAGCAGTTCTTC
TRBV2	TRBJ1-3	-	TRBD1	CASSRLKGQGNTIYF	TGTGCCAGCAGTCGACTGAAGGGACAGGGAAACACCATATATTTT
TRBV7-9	TRBJ1-6	-	-	CASSPQDTSNSPLHF	TGTGCCAGCAGCCCCCAGGACACGTCTAATTCACCCCTCCACTTT
TRBV6-2/TRBV6-3	TRBJ1-5	-	-	CASSYSMLGGFNQPQHF	TGTGCCAGCAGTTACTCGATGTTGGGGGGATTTAATCAGCCCCAGCATTTT
TRBV7-8	TRBJ2-5	-	TRBD1	CASSRGTAETQYF	TGTGCCAGCAGTCGAGGGACAGCAGAGACCCAGTACTTC
TRBV4-2	TRBJ1-4	few	-	CASSHGGGGEKLFF	TGTGCCAGCAGCCATGGGGGGGGAGGCGAAAAACTGTTTTTT
TRBV10-3	TRBJ1-2	-	-	CAISDRGDYGYTF	TGTGCCATCAGTGACAGGGGAGACTATGGCTACACCTTC
TRBV4-1	TRBJ2-1	-	TRBD2	CASSQDRTSWEQFF	TGCGCCAGCAGCCAGGACCGGACTAGCTGGGAGCAGTTCTTC
TRBV13	TRBJ1-6	-	-	CASSSYRNSPLHF	TGTGCCAGCAGTTCATACAGGAATTCACCCCTCCACTTT
TRBV5-4	TRBJ1-2	-	-	CASSAGGREYGYTF	TGTGCCAGCAGCGCGGGGGGACGGGAATATGGCTACACCTTC
TRBV6-1	TRBJ2-3	-	TRBD1	CASSDLGTGGPDTQYF	TGTGCCAGCAGTGATCTGGGGACAGGGGGCCCAGATACGCAGTATTTT
TRBV4-1	TRBJ2-5	-	TRBD2	CASSQDRGTSGTEKTQYF	TGCGCCAGCAGCCAAGATCGAGGGACTAGCGGGACGGAAAAGACCCAGTACTTC
TRBV6-5	TRBJ1-3	-	-	CASRSPGTSGNTIYF	TGTGCCAGCAGATCTCCGGGAACTTCTGGAAACACCATATATTTT
TRBV5-1	TRBJ1-1	few	TRBD1	CASSQTGDTEAFF	TGCGCCAGCAGCCAGACAGGGGACACTGAAGCTTTCTTT
TRBV18	TRBJ1-1	-	-	CASSPRPQASVDTEAFF	TGTGCCAGCTCACCTAGGCCCCAGGCTTCCGTTGACACTGAAGCTTTCTTT
TRBV5-3	TRBJ2-5	-	TRBD2	CARSFFPRGGDLDETQYF	TGTGCCAGAAGCTTTTTTCCCCGGGGGGGGGATTTGGATGAGACCCAGTACTTC
TRBV6-6	TRBJ1-2	-	-	CASSYDFRDYGYTF	TGTGCCAGCAGTTACGACTTTCGGGACTATGGCTACACCTTC
TRBV10-1	TRBJ1-1	-	-	CASSESTVPVTEAFF	TGCGCCAGCAGTGAGTCGACAGTCCCCGTCACTGAAGCTTTCTTT